Each of the 19 T cell receptor beta chains below was sequenced from the same sample in a study of T cell responses to AZD1222 COVID-19 vaccine. Clones were read by immunoSEQ multiplex PCR, and TCRdb kept only the in-frame ones, dropping some. The sample consists of about 160,000 clones, 94% of them appearing once. The sample here was peripheral blood, taken 28 days after the second AZD1222 dose. The receptor source for this set is an adult who received the AZD1222 COVID-19 vaccine.

This clone was seen once. The chain carries TRBV28 and TRBJ1-5; maybe TRBD1 (6 bases). The V gene lost 10 bases and the J gene lost 0 bases, with 13 bases spanning the gap. The CDR3 has 14 amino acids. In germline, CDR1 is MDHEN, CDR2 SYDVKM. The CDR3 reads CAIQGTNSNQPQHF. Here the CDR3 DNA reads TGTGCCATACAGGGAACGAATAGCAATCAGCCCCAGCATTTT.

The chain joins TRBV18 to TRBJ2-1, with 8 bases fitting TRBD2. Trimming took 3 bases from V and 7 from J; bases not matched to a gene: 8. CDR1 and CDR2 (germline): KGHSH, LQKENI. The CDR3 is made up of 15 amino acids. The DNA of the CDR3 is TGTGCCAGCTCACCGGAGGTAGCGGGAATAAATGAGCAGTTCTTC. Translation: CASSPEVAGINEQFF.

The rearrangement links TRBV7-2 to TRBJ1-6; no clear D gene. V was pared by 5 bases and J by 8 bases, with 16 bases between. Germline CDR1 is SGHTA and CDR2 is FQGNSA. The CDR3 loop spans 15 amino acids. CDR3 nucleotide sequence: TGTGCCAGCAGCCTCAGGACTGGGAGAGATTCACCCCTCCACTTT. It yields the protein CASSLRTGRDSPLHF.

This chain uses TRBV28 with TRBJ2-4; D may be TRBD2 (7 bases). The CDR3 is 12 residues long. The germline V gene encodes CDR1 MDHEN and CDR2 SYDVKM. Trimming stripped 7 bases from V and 9 bases from J, with 13 bases between. The CDR3 DNA follows: TGTGCCAGCACGGGGGGCTCGAGCATTCAGTACTTC. It specifies CASTGGSSIQYF.

The chain recombines TRBV6-5 with TRBJ1-1, with unresolved D. With 6 bases removed from V and 4 bases from J, the gap between germline ends came to 12 bases. Germline loops: CDR1 MNHEY, CDR2 SVGAGI. The CDR3 runs to 13 residues. In DNA form, the CDR3 reads TGTGCCAGCAGACAGCCCAGGAGCACTGAAGCTTTCTTT. Translated: CASRQPRSTEAFF.

This clone was recorded only once. The chain uses TRBV14 and TRBJ1-1; possible D gene TRBD1, 6 bases. The CDR3 covers 15 residues. Deletions cut 1 base from V and 10 bases from J, with 19 bases between. CDR1 is SGHDN and CDR2 is FVKESK in the germline V gene. DNA for the CDR3: TGTGCCAGCAGCCAAGTAGCTACTTACAGGGAGGCAGCTTTCTTT. This translates into CASSQVATYREAAFF.

The chain is built from TRBV19 and TRBJ1-2; D possibly corresponds to TRBD1 (5 bases). The CDR3 sequence is 15 residues long. Germline V gene sequence: CDR1 LNHDA, CDR2 SQIVND (reference sequence). Trimming removed 5 bases at V and 8 bases at J, with 21 bases between. CDR3 nucleotides: TGTGCCAGTAGTGAAGTCGGCAGGGAGTTGAACGGCTACACCTTC. Translation gives CASSEVGRELNGYTF. The whole variable domain, filled in from reference TRBV19 and TRBJ1-2, reads DGGITQSPKYLFRKEGQNVTLSCEQNLNHDAMYWYRQDPGQGLRLIYYSQIVNDFQKGDIAEGYSVSREKKESFPLTVTSAQKNPTAFYLCASSEVGRELNGYTFGSGTRLTVV.

The V gene is TRBV19, the J gene TRBJ2-1, with 11 bases matching TRBD2. J was trimmed by 8 bases and V by 4 bases; bases with no gene match: 7. The germline CDR1 and CDR2 sequences are LNHDA and SQIVND (reference sequence). The CDR3 spans 15 residues. The CDR3 nucleotides read TGTGCCAGTAGTAAGGTACTAGCGGGAGTCCATGAGCAGTTCTTC. Protein: CASSKVLAGVHEQFF.

The genes are TRBV7-9 and TRBJ2-7, with 7 bases identical to TRBD2. With V trimmed by 7 bases and J by 7 bases, 10 bases remained unmatched. Germline lookup yields CDR1 SEHNR and CDR2 FQNEAQ (reference sequence). The CDR3 has 13 amino acids. This chain's CDR3 is CASKTGGSGEQYF. The CDR3 bases are TGTGCCAGCAAAACGGGAGGATCGGGTGAGCAGTACTTC.

The chain joins TRBV6-5 to TRBJ2-1, with TRBD1 identical over 8 bases. Germline lookup yields CDR1 MNHEY and CDR2 SVGAGI. The CDR3 length is 16 residues. V was clipped by 0 bases and J by 7 bases; unmatched bases: 8. This CDR3 is CASSYSRAGGLNEQFF. The CDR3, as DNA: TGTGCCAGCAGTTACTCCCGGGCAGGGGGCTTAAATGAGCAGTTCTTC.

This rearrangement joins TRBV5-1 to TRBJ2-3; 8 bases align to TRBD1. The CDR3 runs to 15 residues. Trimming removed 4 bases from V and 2 bases from J; junction bases left unmatched: 6. Germline CDR1 reads SGHRS; CDR2 reads YFSETQ. The CDR3 loop reads CASSSGQGNTDTQYF. The CDR3 DNA reads as TGCGCCAGCAGCAGTGGACAGGGTAACACAGATACGCAGTATTTT.

The gene calls are TRBV5-4 and TRBJ2-1; TRBD2 matches 15 bases. CDR3 size: 20 residues. Unmatched junction bases numbered 10, after V lost 1 base and J lost 2 bases. Germline CDR1 and CDR2: SGHNT and YYREEE (reference sequence). Here the CDR3 reads CASSLPGLAGGRPAYNEQFF. CDR3 nucleotides: TGTGCCAGCAGCTTGCCCGGACTAGCGGGAGGGCGCCCTGCCTACAATGAGCAGTTCTTC.

J is TRBJ2-7 and V is TRBV7-9; no firm D call. V was shortened by 5 bases and J by 1 base, with 15 bases between the two germline ends. This CDR3 comprises 15 residues. In germline, CDR1 is SEHNR, CDR2 FQNEAQ (reference sequence). The CDR3 nucleotides read TGTGCCAGCAGCCAGATGGGTGGTGTGTCCTACGAGCAGTACTTC. Residues: CASSQMGGVSYEQYF.

The rearrangement links TRBV9 to TRBJ2-7, with 11 positions matching TRBD1. This CDR3 spans 15 amino acids. V trimming: 3 bases; J trimming: 4 bases; junction bases outside the gene matches: 6. Germline V gene lookup returns CDR1 SGDLS and CDR2 YYNGEE. The CDR3 coding sequence is TGTGCCAGCAGCGCCGGACAGGGGGCTCAATACGAGCAGTACTTC. It specifies CASSAGQGAQYEQYF.

A single count supports this clone. This chain links TRBV25-1 with TRBJ1-2; TRBD1 matches 7 bases. Unmatched junction bases numbered 7, after V lost 3 bases and J lost 0 bases. CDR1 is MGHDK and CDR2 is SYGVNS in the germline V gene. This CDR3 region has 16 residues. The CDR3 nucleotides read TGTGCCAGCAGTGACCTTTCCGGGACAGCTAACTATGGCTACACCTTC. As protein: CASSDLSGTANYGYTF.

CDR3 loop: CASSYSIRAENSPLHF. The CDR3 coding sequence is TGTGCCAGCAGTTACTCGATACGGGCAGAAAATTCACCCCTCCACTTT. This chain links TRBV6-5 with TRBJ1-6; D unclear. The germline CDR1 and CDR2 sequences are MNHEY and SVGAGI. The CDR3 totals 16 residues. V lost 0 bases and J lost 7, with 13 bases in between.

The CDR3 sequence: CATSDPRASNTGELFF. The CDR3 nucleotides are TGTGCCACCAGTGACCCTAGGGCCAGTAACACCGGGGAGCTGTTTTTT. This chain links TRBV24-1 with TRBJ2-2; D not resolved. Germline lookup yields CDR1 KGHDR and CDR2 SFDVKD. The germline V and J ends were trimmed by 4 bases and 2 bases, with 13 bases remaining between them. This CDR3 comprises 16 residues.

As for this clone: The sample holds other DNA sequences that translate to the same CDR3. This chain uses TRBV6-5 with TRBJ1-2, with TRBD1 matching over 8 bases. Per germline, CDR1 MNHEY and CDR2 SVGAGI. CDR3 size: 13 residues. The V and J ends lost 5 bases and 2 bases, in that order; junction bases with no gene match: 1. CDR3 residues: CASSRDRNYGYTF. The CDR3 nucleotides are TGTGCCAGCAGTCGGGACAGGAACTATGGCTACACCTTC.

V and J are TRBV27 and TRBJ1-6; D gene unclear. V dropped 3 bases and J dropped 0 bases, with 15 bases sitting between them. CDR1 and CDR2 from the germline V gene are MNHEY and SMNVEV (reference sequence). This CDR3 has 18 residues. The CDR3 nucleotides read TGTGCCAGCAGTTTGACAATCGGCACCAGCTCCTATAATTCACCCCTCCACTTT. This sequence encodes CASSLTIGTSSYNSPLHF.